This T cell receptor beta chain was recorded in a study of shared clonotypes between healthy human individuals. This table comes from immunoSEQ multiplex PCR, and its TCRdb copy is limited to in-frame clones, with some not included. The table records approximately 1.5 million clones, 98% of them present only once. The germline V and J ends were trimmed by 5 bases and 5 bases, with 27 bases remaining between them. The CDR3 totals 19 residues. Germline CDR1 reads SGHAT; CDR2 reads FQNNGV. From CD4+ cells came CD45RA+ naive and CD45RA-negative memory subsets. The sample was naive CD4+ T cells sorted from blood. The subset: CD45RA+ positively selected. V is TRBV11-2 and J is TRBJ2-2, with D possibly being TRBD2 (6 bases). The TCR sequence derives from a man aged 25-40 years in good health. CDR3 sequence: CASSAYLVGTHLGTGELFF. CDR3 DNA sequence: TGTGCCAGCAGCGCCTACTTAGTCGGGACTCACCTAGGAACCGGGGAGCTGTTTTTT.